This entry lists 10 T cell receptor beta chains sequenced from one sample in a study of regulatory T cells in long-lasting Graves disease. Combining iRepertoire HTBI primers with Arm-PCR of CDR3 regions, the authors built TCR beta libraries. TCRdb reanalysed the multiplex PCR reads using MiXCR and keeps one entry per CDR3 protein. The table records roughly 400,000 distinct CDR3 sequences, about 15% of them present only once. Time point reported: newly diagnosed GD, antithyroid drugs for less than 3 months. RNA isolated from PBMCs was used to make the TCR library. These data were likewise used in another study, on T cells in Graves' hyperthyroidism and ophthalmopathy.

The source material was peripheral blood mononuclear cells (PBMCs), sampled at new diagnosis, from a patient treated with antithyroid drugs. The receptors were sampled from a woman between 40 and 55 years old with Graves disease.

This clonotype was counted only a few times. With only one base between it and a far larger clone, this is likely a read error. The chain combines TRBV6-5 with TRBJ2-7, with 9 bases that match TRBD2. The V and J ends lost 3 bases and 6 bases, in that order; junction bases with no gene match: 15. The CDR3 loop spans 17 amino acids. The V gene's germline CDR1 is MNHEY and CDR2 SVGAGI. The CDR3 DNA reads as TGTGCCAGCAGTTATGCAGGTAATAGCGGGAGAAGGGCCGAGCAGTACTTC. This sequence encodes CASSYAGNSGRRAEQYF.

This chain uses TRBV12-3 or TRBV12-4 with TRBJ2-3; 7 nucleotides line up with TRBD1. J gave up 6 bases and V 6 bases, and 9 bases lay outside the gene matches. The CDR3 extends over 14 amino acids. CDR3 in amino acids: CASSPTGLGDTQYF. CDR3 DNA: TGTGCCAGCAGCCCGACAGGGTTGGGGGATACGCAGTATTTT.

The sample holds many counts of this clonotype. This rearrangement joins TRBV27 to TRBJ2-1, with TRBD2 matching over 12 bases. This CDR3 region has 15 residues. J lost 9 bases, V lost 8 bases, and 11 bases had no gene match. Germline CDR1 is MNHEY and CDR2 is SMNVEV (reference sequence). The CDR3 region has the DNA TGTGCCAGCTGCTTGGCGGCTAGCGGGAGGGGTGAGCAGTTCTTC. Translated: CASCLAASGRGEQFF.

This clonotype has more than one count but fewer than ten. V gene TRBV7-3 combines with J gene TRBJ2-5, with a tentative D call TRBD2 (7 bases). From germline, CDR1 is SGHTA and CDR2 FQGTGA. Trimming shortened V by 2 bases and J by 6 bases, and 25 bases separated the two germline ends. The CDR3 runs 18 residues. CDR3 loop: CASSLGGGSPSQGQTQYF. CDR3 bases: TGTGCCAGCAGCTTAGGGGGCGGGAGCCCCTCACAGGGCCAGACCCAGTACTTC.

This sequence joins TRBV5-6 and TRBJ1-1; the D is unclear. Germline loops: CDR1 SGHDT, CDR2 YYEEEE. V was pared by 2 bases and J by 7 bases, with 9 bases between. This CDR3 is built from 12 residues. DNA for the CDR3: TGTGCCAGCAGCTTACAGACGTATGAAGCTTTCTTT. Translating it yields CASSLQTYEAFF.

The sample holds many counts of this clonotype. This rearrangement joins TRBV5-4 to TRBJ2-5; D unresolved. CDR1 and CDR2 (germline): SGHNT, YYREEE (reference sequence). Trimming took off 1 base at V and 0 bases at J, with 7 bases between the two ends. This CDR3 region has 14 residues. The CDR3 is CASSLSQNQETQYF. The CDR3 nucleotides read TGTGCCAGCAGCTTGTCTCAGAACCAAGAGACCCAGTACTTC.

At least ten counts were recorded for this clonotype. The rearrangement links TRBV2 to TRBJ2-7; the match to TRBD2 covers 13 bases. The CDR3 consists of 15 residues. Germline assignment: CDR1 SNHLY and CDR2 FYNNEI. V dropped 6 bases and J dropped 1; count of bases not matched to a gene: 3. CDR3 sequence reads: CASRETSGRSYEQYF. The CDR3, as DNA: TGTGCCAGCAGGGAGACTAGCGGGAGGTCCTACGAGCAGTACTTC.

The CDR3 spells CASSLANMGVGANVLTF. The DNA for the CDR3 is TGCGCCAGCAGCTTGGCCAACATGGGGGTTGGGGCCAACGTCCTGACTTTC. This chain links TRBV5-1 with TRBJ2-6, with D possibly called TRBD1 or TRBD2 (5 bases each). The CDR3 has 17 amino acids. Germline V gene sequence: CDR1 SGHRS, CDR2 YFSETQ. Trimming removed 0 bases at V and 3 bases at J, with 13 bases between.

There are many counts of this clonotype. V and J are TRBV28 and TRBJ1-1; TRBD1 matches at 9 bases. CDR1 and CDR2 (germline): MDHEN, SYDVKM. The V and J ends lost 5 bases and 6 bases, in that order; junction bases with no gene match: 4. The CDR3 has 13 residues. CDR3 protein: CASSLQGAPEAFF. Written as DNA, the CDR3 is TGTGCCAGCAGTCTACAGGGGGCGCCTGAAGCTTTCTTT. The full variable domain, rest sourced from reference TRBV28 and TRBJ1-1, is DVKVTQSSRYLVKRTGEKVFLECVQDMDHENMFWYRQDPGLGLRLIYFSYDVKMKEKGDIPEGYSVSREKKERFSLILESASTNQTSMYLCASSLQGAPEAFFGQGTRLTVV.

The chain joins TRBV24-1 to TRBJ2-2, with D possibly being TRBD1 (6 bases). The V gene's germline CDR1 is KGHDR and CDR2 SFDVKD. This CDR3 is built from 15 residues. V was pared by 6 bases and J by 1 base, with 11 bases between. The CDR3, as DNA: TGTGCCACCAGTACGGGACACAAGAACACCGGGGAGCTGTTTTTT. It is translated as CATSTGHKNTGELFF.